This TCR beta chain was identified in a study of blood T cell repertoires in COVID-19. About the research overall: The United States, Italy and Spain provided the acute and convalescent COVID-19 samples. T cells, B-cell-depleted T cells, or PBMCs supplied cDNA or gDNA.

The CDR3 is 13 amino acids. The V and J ends lost 3 bases and 4 bases, in that order; junction bases with no gene match: 2. The germline V gene has CDR1 MNHNS and CDR2 SASEGT. In the original processing: It was from reference gene primer amplification that nucleated cell counts were estimated. Sequencing was performed with immunoSEQ multiplex PCR; in TCRdb, only in-frame clones are kept and a portion is missing. V and J calls and clone size are copied from that table; D and trimming were computed from the DNA. The sample records approximately 200,000 clones, over 65% being singletons. The sample comprised peripheral blood. The sequence was collected from a person aged 70 to 80 with COVID-19, enrolled during active disease. The chain couples TRBV6-1 to TRBJ1-2; 7 nucleotides line up with TRBD1. The CDR3 sequence is CASSDRGIYGYTF. The CDR3, as DNA: TGTGCCAGCAGTGACAGGGGGATCTATGGCTACACCTTC.